This TCR beta chain was recovered during a study of chemoradiotherapy in HPV16-positive cancers. General study points: In HPV16-positive patients, HPV-responsive T-cell expansion tracked better recurrence-free survival. During treatment, candidate HPV-specific clones and E7-related motifs expanded in tumor.

The CDR3 spans 15 residues. Per germline, CDR1 SGHRS and CDR2 YFSETQ. V lost 4 bases and J lost 5, with 15 bases in between. About this clone itself: The antigen is not known.

Repeated repertoire sampling spanned the course of chemoradiotherapy. This table comes from immunoSEQ multiplex PCR, and its TCRdb copy is limited to in-frame clones, with some not included. Altogether around 40,000 clones are present, roughly 77% being singletons, with the ten largest covering around 5.2%. The sequencing here drew on blood, taken from a patient who underwent chemoradiotherapy. The chain links TRBV5-1 to TRBJ1-4; D is ambiguous. The TCR sequence derives from a human donor with HPV-associated anogenital cancer. The CDR3 is CASSREDGLNEKLFF. As DNA, the CDR3 is TGCGCCAGCAGCCGTGAGGACGGCCTAAATGAAAAACTGTTTTTT. Full variable domain (missing parts from reference TRBV5-1 and TRBJ1-4): KAGVTQTPRYLIKTRGQQVTLSCSPISGHRSVSWYQQTPGQGLQFLFEYFSETQRNKGNFPGRFSGRQFSNSRSEMNVSTLELGDSALYLCASSREDGLNEKLFFGSGTQLSVL.